A selection of T cell receptor beta chains follows, all from one sample in a study of shared clonotypes between healthy human individuals. Only in-frame clones appear in the TCRdb table, and some are missing; sequencing was by immunoSEQ multiplex PCR. The data show millions of clones, with approximately 95% seen just once and 0.9% to 1.3% held by the top ten. Sequences were obtained from naive CD8+ T cells sorted from blood. Receptor source: a man aged 18 to 30 in good health. CDR3s include the opening cysteine and the closing phenylalanine or tryptophan. The order of the fields is clone size, J gene, D gene, V gene, CDR3 DNA, CDR3 protein. The D gene is left open where the match is weak. Not all rows give a size; the values are once, few, many and, for expanded clones, a class.

.	TRBJ2-2	.	TRBV30	TGTGCCTGGAGTCAGGGTACGGGCGGGGAGCTGTTTTTT	CAWSQGTGGELFF
.	TRBJ2-1	TRBD2	TRBV9	TGTGCCAGCAGCCCTCATGGAGAACTAGCGGGAGTGTGGGAGCAGTTCTTC	CASSPHGELAGVWEQFF
.	TRBJ2-7	TRBD1	TRBV7-9	TGTGCCAGCAGCGGGGACAGGGCCTACGAGCAGTACTTC	CASSGDRAYEQYF
.	TRBJ2-1	.	TRBV7-9	TGTGCCAGCAATACACCCGGGACCTTAACCTACAATGAGCAGTTCTTC	CASNTPGTLTYNEQFF
.	TRBJ2-1	TRBD1	TRBV2	TGTGCCAGCGACCCGACAGGGACGGGCTACAATGAGCAGTTCTTC	CASDPTGTGYNEQFF
.	TRBJ2-7	TRBD2	TRBV10-3	TGTGCCACCGACCCGGGACTAGCGGGAGGGGGATACGAGCAGTACTTC	CATDPGLAGGGYEQYF
many	TRBJ1-1	.	TRBV19	TGTGCCACCTTCTCTCCCAGTGAGATGGAAACTGAAGCTTTCTTT	CATFSPSEMETEAFF
.	TRBJ2-7	.	TRBV2	TGTGCCAGCAGTGAAGGGGGGCGTCCAGACGAGCAGTACTTC	CASSEGGRPDEQYF
.	TRBJ2-1	TRBD2	TRBV7-2	TGTGCCAGCAGGCCCCCGGGACTATCAGACAATGAGCAGTTCTTC	CASRPPGLSDNEQFF
few	TRBJ1-1	.	TRBV29-1	TGCAGCGTTTGGTCCACTGAAGCTTTCTTT	CSVWSTEAFF
.	TRBJ2-2	.	TRBV4-3	TGCGCCAGCAGCCAAGTTTCAACGACCGGGGAGCTGTTTTTT	CASSQVSTTGELFF
once	TRBJ2-7	.	TRBV7-9	TGTGCCAGCAGCTCAGACAGGAGTCAGCCAACTCCTTCCTACGAGCAGTACTTC	CASSSDRSQPTPSYEQYF
.	TRBJ2-5	.	TRBV27	TGTGCCAGCAGTTTATCGCCAGAGGCTCAGGAGACCCAGTACTTC	CASSLSPEAQETQYF
.	TRBJ2-5	TRBD2	TRBV6-1	TGTGCCAGCAGTGAAATGTCTAGCGGGAGAGGGGCCGAGACCCAGTACTTC	CASSEMSSGRGAETQYF
.	TRBJ2-1	.	TRBV4-3	TGCGCCAGCAGCCAAGATCTGGGGTCTTACAATGAGCAGTTCTTC	CASSQDLGSYNEQFF
.	TRBJ2-2	.	TRBV29-1	TGCAGCGTTGTAATTACCGGGGAGCTGTTTTTT	CSVVITGELFF
.	TRBJ1-4	.	TRBV7-6	TGTGCCAGCAGTGTAGGTGAAAAACTGTTTTTT	CASSVGEKLFF
.	TRBJ2-7	TRBD2	TRBV4-2	TGTGCCAGCAGCCAAGATCAAGCGGGGGATGAGCAGTACTTC	CASSQDQAGDEQYF
.	TRBJ2-3	.	TRBV7-9	TGTGCCAGCAGCTTAGCGCAGGGCCCAGATACGCAGTATTTT	CASSLAQGPDTQYF
.	TRBJ1-1	TRBD1	TRBV6-1	TGTGCCAGCAGTGATTCCGGGACAGGGGGCACTGAAGCTTTCTTT	CASSDSGTGGTEAFF
.	TRBJ1-1	.	TRBV28	TGTGCCAGCAGCATTCCACACATCATGAACACTGAAGCTTTCTTT	CASSIPHIMNTEAFF
.	TRBJ1-1	.	TRBV7-9	TGTGCCAGCAGCTTAACAAACGACAGGCCGAACACTGAAGCTTTCTTT	CASSLTNDRPNTEAFF
.	TRBJ1-2	.	TRBV19	TGTGCCGCTTTGGGCGGATATGGCTACACCTTC	CAALGGYGYTF
.	TRBJ2-7	.	TRBV4-3	TGCGCCAGCAGCCAAGATCAGGGACTCAGCTCCTACGAGCAGTACTTC	CASSQDQGLSSYEQYF
.	TRBJ2-7	TRBD1	TRBV6-5	TGTGCCAGCAGCGGGGACAGGGGGGCGTACGAGCAGTACTTC	CASSGDRGAYEQYF
.	TRBJ2-3	TRBD1	TRBV2	TGTGCCAGCGCGGACAGGGACCTGGATACGCAGTATTTT	CASADRDLDTQYF
.	TRBJ2-1	.	TRBV6-5	TGTGCCAGCAGTTACTCGACAAGCAATGAGCAGTTCTTC	CASSYSTSNEQFF
.	TRBJ2-7	TRBD1	TRBV29-1	TGCAGCGTGAGGGGCGCACCGGGACAGGGCCCCTACGAGCAGTACTTC	CSVRGAPGQGPYEQYF
.	TRBJ2-7	TRBD1	TRBV2	TGTGCCAGCCTCTCGTCGAACAGGGGCGCTCTCTACGAGCAGTACTTC	CASLSSNRGALYEQYF
.	TRBJ2-1	.	TRBV4-1	TGCGCCAGCAGCCAAGATCGCGACTCCTACAGCGATGAGCAGTTCTTC	CASSQDRDSYSDEQFF
.	TRBJ2-5	.	TRBV9	TGTGCCAGCAGCGTAGCGGGGACACCCCAAGAGACCCAGTACTTC	CASSVAGTPQETQYF
.	TRBJ1-2	TRBD1	TRBV5-4	TGTGCCAGCAGCTTGGGGCAGGGGGGTGGCTACACCTTC	CASSLGQGGGYTF
once	TRBJ2-7	.	TRBV10-1	TGCGCCAGCAGCCAGTCTGTGGTAAACGAGCAGTACTTC	CASSQSVVNEQYF
few	TRBJ1-3	TRBD1	TRBV4-1	TGCGCCAGCAGCCAAACGACAGGGTTCTCTGGAAACACCATATATTTT	CASSQTTGFSGNTIYF
.	TRBJ2-3	TRBD2	TRBV10-1	TGCGCCAGCAGTGAGTCGAGGGGAGTCTTGGCGGGAGAACCCACAGATACGCAGTATTTT	CASSESRGVLAGEPTDTQYF
.	TRBJ1-1	.	TRBV5-6	TGTGCCAGCAGCTTGGCATTGAGGCCGGAAGCTTTCTTT	CASSLALRPEAFF
.	TRBJ2-2	TRBD1	TRBV10-3	TGTGCCATACCAAGAGAGCCGGACAGGGACGTTAGCGGGGAGCTGTTTTTT	CAIPREPDRDVSGELFF
.	TRBJ2-7	.	TRBV28	TGTGCCAGCAGTTTAATTACTTCCTACGAGCAGTACTTC	CASSLITSYEQYF
.	TRBJ1-5	.	TRBV9	TGTGCCAGCACCCTGGGCCCCTGGAGCAATCAGCCCCAGCATTTT	CASTLGPWSNQPQHF
.	TRBJ1-1	.	TRBV15	TGTGCCACCAGCAGAGGTATATCAGGTCTGTACACTGAAGCTTTCTTT	CATSRGISGLYTEAFF
.	TRBJ2-2	TRBD2	TRBV5-8	TGTGCCAGCAGCTTGGCCATCGGGGTAGCGGGGAAAACCGGGGAGCTGTTTTTT	CASSLAIGVAGKTGELFF
.	TRBJ2-1	.	TRBV7-9	TGTGCCAGCAGCTCCTCTACCCACAATGAGCAGTTCTTC	CASSSSTHNEQFF
.	TRBJ2-7	TRBD2	TRBV5-1	TGCGCCAGCAGCCCGATGGGGGGAGGGTACGAGCAGTACTTC	CASSPMGGGYEQYF
.	TRBJ1-1	TRBD1	TRBV4-1	TGCGCCAGCAGCCATGACAGGGGGAACACTGAAGCTTTCTTT	CASSHDRGNTEAFF
.	TRBJ1-1	.	TRBV7-9	TGTGCCAGCAGCGAAGGGGCGGGGGAAGCTTTCTTT	CASSEGAGEAFF
.	TRBJ2-7	.	TRBV5-6	TGTGCCAGCAGCTCGGGGGACTACGAGCAGTACTTC	CASSSGDYEQYF
.	TRBJ2-2	.	TRBV7-2	TGTGCCAGCAGCTCGTTCACCGGGGAGCTGTTTTTT	CASSSFTGELFF
.	TRBJ1-1	.	TRBV10-1	TGCGCCAGCTCAGACATATTGAACACTGAAGCTTTCTTT	CASSDILNTEAFF
.	TRBJ1-1	.	TRBV10-3	TGTGCCATCAGTGGGGGGATTCAGAACACTGAAGCTTTCTTT	CAISGGIQNTEAFF